This T cell receptor (beta chain) was recovered during a study of blood T cell repertoires in COVID-19. Overall study context: There were acute and convalescent COVID-19 samples, and they came from the United States, Italy and Spain. The analysed material was cDNA or gDNA that came from T cells, B-cell-depleted T cells, or PBMCs.

The authors' processing: Estimation of nucleated cell counts relied on the amplification of reference gene primers. This table comes from immunoSEQ multiplex PCR, and its TCRdb copy is limited to in-frame clones, with some not included. V and J calls and clone size come straight from that table; D and trimming were deduced from the DNA. Of about 54,000 clones listed, 70% to 90% are singletons. Trimming stripped 3 bases from V and 1 base from J, with 24 bases between. From germline, CDR1 is SGHDN and CDR2 FVKESK. The CDR3 has 19 residues. Sequencing was done on a sample of peripheral blood. The TCR comes from a human donor in a cohort sampled during active COVID-19. This rearrangement joins TRBV14 to TRBJ1-1, with D unclear. The CDR3 nucleotides are TGTGCCAGCAGCCACGTCCCTTACGGGATGATAATGGGGAACACTGAAGCTTTCTTT. It specifies CASSHVPYGMIMGNTEAFF. Supplemented by reference TRBV14 and TRBJ1-1, the full variable domain reads EAGVTQFPSHSVIEKGQTVTLRCDPISGHDNLYWYRRVMGKEIKFLLHFVKESKQDESGMPNNRFLAERTGGTYSTLKVQPAELEDSGVYFCASSHVPYGMIMGNTEAFFGQGTRLTVV.